These T cell receptor beta chains were read from a single sample in a study of blood T cell repertoires in COVID-19. TCRdb's copy holds only in-frame clones and misses some; the assay was immunoSEQ multiplex PCR. The table lists 75,000 to 100,000 clones, around 80% of them singletons. Sequenced material: peripheral blood. All receptors come from a man aged 50-60 years with active or convalescent COVID-19. CDR3s include the opening cysteine and the closing phenylalanine or tryptophan. The D gene is left open where the match is weak. Clone size is given for some rows only: seen once, a few or many times, or a class if the clone is expanded.

d_call: TRBD1
clone_size: -
v_call: TRBV7-9
j_call: TRBJ2-3
cdr3_aa: CASSLRGTGGKDTQYF
cdr3_nt: TGTGCCAGCAGCTTACGAGGGACAGGGGGCAAAGATACGCAGTATTTT

d_call: TRBD2
clone_size: -
v_call: TRBV5-4
j_call: TRBJ2-2
cdr3_aa: CASSLMRGGQGNTGELFF
cdr3_nt: TGTGCCAGCAGCTTAATGCGGGGGGGCCAAGGGAACACCGGGGAGCTGTTTTTT

d_call: -
clone_size: -
v_call: TRBV9
j_call: TRBJ2-5
cdr3_aa: CASSVVQGETQYF
cdr3_nt: TGTGCCAGCAGCGTAGTACAGGGCGAGACCCAGTACTTC

d_call: -
clone_size: -
v_call: TRBV19
j_call: TRBJ2-1
cdr3_aa: CASSIAVRGSNEQFF
cdr3_nt: TGTGCCAGTAGTATTGCGGTCCGAGGTAGTAATGAGCAGTTCTTC

d_call: TRBD2
clone_size: few
v_call: TRBV4-3
j_call: TRBJ2-5
cdr3_aa: CASSRLAGGTETQYF
cdr3_nt: TGCGCCAGCAGTCGACTAGCGGGGGGAACAGAGACCCAGTACTTC

d_call: -
clone_size: -
v_call: TRBV3-1/TRBV3-2
j_call: TRBJ1-1
cdr3_aa: CASSQPQGNTEAFF
cdr3_nt: TGTGCCAGCAGCCAACCACAGGGGAACACTGAAGCTTTCTTT

d_call: -
clone_size: -
v_call: TRBV19
j_call: TRBJ2-7
cdr3_aa: CASSLGGLPYEQYF
cdr3_nt: TGTGCCAGTAGTCTTGGAGGGCTACCCTACGAGCAGTACTTC

d_call: TRBD2
clone_size: once
v_call: TRBV9
j_call: TRBJ2-2
cdr3_aa: CASSVSSGWTGELFF
cdr3_nt: TGTGCCAGCAGCGTTTCTAGCGGGTGGACCGGGGAGCTGTTTTTT

d_call: -
clone_size: -
v_call: TRBV6-2/TRBV6-3
j_call: TRBJ2-2
cdr3_aa: CASSLTRGGELFF
cdr3_nt: TGTGCCAGCAGTCTAACAAGGGGCGGGGAGCTGTTTTTT

d_call: TRBD2
clone_size: -
v_call: TRBV9
j_call: TRBJ2-2
cdr3_aa: CASSVETSAISPGELFF
cdr3_nt: TGTGCCAGCAGCGTAGAAACTAGCGCCATAAGTCCCGGGGAGCTGTTTTTT

d_call: TRBD1
clone_size: -
v_call: TRBV11-2
j_call: TRBJ2-2
cdr3_aa: CASSQGVGTGELFF
cdr3_nt: TGTGCCAGCAGCCAGGGGGTTGGCACCGGGGAGCTGTTTTTT

d_call: TRBD1
clone_size: -
v_call: TRBV3-1/TRBV3-2
j_call: TRBJ1-6
cdr3_aa: CASSLGQGAPLHF
cdr3_nt: TGTGCCAGCAGCCTTGGACAGGGGGCACCCCTCCACTTT

d_call: -
clone_size: -
v_call: TRBV10-2
j_call: TRBJ1-5
cdr3_aa: CASSESQGRQPQHF
cdr3_nt: TGCGCCAGCAGTGAGTCGCAGGGCAGGCAGCCCCAGCATTTT

d_call: -
clone_size: -
v_call: TRBV6-5
j_call: TRBJ1-1
cdr3_aa: CASSNTRVTEAFF
cdr3_nt: TGTGCCAGCAGTAACACCAGGGTCACTGAAGCTTTCTTT

d_call: TRBD2
clone_size: -
v_call: TRBV19
j_call: TRBJ2-3
cdr3_aa: CASSPPSGAVDTQYF
cdr3_nt: TGTGCCAGTAGTCCTCCTAGCGGGGCGGTAGATACGCAGTATTTT

d_call: -
clone_size: few
v_call: TRBV30
j_call: TRBJ2-1
cdr3_aa: CAFGDSRRHEQFF
cdr3_nt: TGTGCCTTCGGGGACTCCCGGCGGCATGAGCAGTTCTTC

d_call: -
clone_size: -
v_call: TRBV7-2
j_call: TRBJ2-7
cdr3_aa: CASSRMTSSYEQYF
cdr3_nt: TGTGCCAGCAGTCGTATGACTAGCTCCTACGAGCAGTACTTC

d_call: TRBD1
clone_size: -
v_call: TRBV24-1
j_call: TRBJ1-1
cdr3_aa: CATSDRDRELAFF
cdr3_nt: TGTGCCACCAGTGATCGGGACAGGGAATTAGCTTTCTTT

d_call: TRBD2
clone_size: -
v_call: TRBV11-3
j_call: TRBJ2-3
cdr3_aa: CASSRGGIGLAGATQYF
cdr3_nt: TGTGCCAGCAGCCGTGGGGGGATCGGACTAGCGGGGGCTACGCAGTATTTT

d_call: TRBD1
clone_size: -
v_call: TRBV6-6
j_call: TRBJ1-5
cdr3_aa: CASSGQGAGQPQHF
cdr3_nt: TGTGCCAGCAGCGGACAGGGGGCCGGTCAGCCCCAGCATTTT

d_call: TRBD1
clone_size: -
v_call: TRBV5-1
j_call: TRBJ2-2
cdr3_aa: CASSLAQGQGGSTGELFF
cdr3_nt: TGCGCCAGCAGCTTGGCCCAAGGACAGGGAGGTAGCACCGGGGAGCTGTTTTTT

d_call: -
clone_size: -
v_call: TRBV4-3
j_call: TRBJ2-5
cdr3_aa: CASSQNPDSQETQYF
cdr3_nt: TGCGCCAGCAGCCAAAACCCCGACAGCCAAGAGACCCAGTACTTC

d_call: -
clone_size: once
v_call: TRBV11-2
j_call: TRBJ1-4
cdr3_aa: CASSLTERGSSGKLFF
cdr3_nt: TGTGCCAGCAGCTTGACCGAGAGGGGGAGTAGTGGAAAACTGTTTTTT